The T cell receptor beta chain described here comes from a study of naive and memory T cell subsets. The V and J ends lost 5 bases and 0 bases, in that order; junction bases with no gene match: 3. Looked up from germline, CDR1 is MDHEN and CDR2 is SYDVKM. The length of the CDR3 is 15 residues. Both TRBC1 and TRBC2 were covered by a beta constant-region primer of two equimolar oligonucleotides. The cDNA 3' end received a ligated single-stranded oligonucleotide carrying the SP2 primer and a 12-nucleotide UMI. Each CDR3 protein gets one entry after TCRdb re-called the UMI-ligation and nested PCR reads with MiXCR. Of about 150,000 distinct CDR3 sequences listed, over 15% were seen once; the top ten hold about 0.15%. This clonotype appeared a few times. Separate alpha and beta amplification began at the second PCR step. CD8 T cells were positively selected from what remained after CD4 positive selection. Cells stained for CD3, CD4, CD8, CD45RA and CD27 were sorted into four subsets.

This clonotype originated in a human donor in good health. The specimen was naive CD4+ T cells from blood. The genes are TRBV28 and TRBJ1-5; 8 bases fit TRBD1. The DNA of the CDR3 is TGTGCCAGCAGTCGGACAGGGAATAGCAATCAGCCCCAGCATTTT. Translated: CASSRTGNSNQPQHF. The variable domain in full, completed from reference TRBV28 and TRBJ1-5, reads DVKVTQSSRYLVKRTGEKVFLECVQDMDHENMFWYRQDPGLGLRLIYFSYDVKMKEKGDIPEGYSVSREKKERFSLILESASTNQTSMYLCASSRTGNSNQPQHFGDGTRLSIL.